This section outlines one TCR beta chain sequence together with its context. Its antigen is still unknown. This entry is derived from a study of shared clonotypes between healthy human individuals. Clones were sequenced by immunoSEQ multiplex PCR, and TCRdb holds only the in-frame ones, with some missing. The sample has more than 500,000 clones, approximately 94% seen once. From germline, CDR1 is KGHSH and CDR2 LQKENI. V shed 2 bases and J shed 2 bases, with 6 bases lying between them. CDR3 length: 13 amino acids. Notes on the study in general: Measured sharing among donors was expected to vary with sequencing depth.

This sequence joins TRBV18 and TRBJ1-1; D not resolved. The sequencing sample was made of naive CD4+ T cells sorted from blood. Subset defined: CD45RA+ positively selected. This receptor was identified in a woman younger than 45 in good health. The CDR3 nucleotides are TGTGCCAGCTCACCATCCCAAAACACTGAAGCTTTCTTT. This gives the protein CASSPSQNTEAFF.